This T cell receptor beta chain originates from a study of blood T cell repertoires in COVID-19. This CDR3 is 16 amino acids long. Germline CDR1 is SGDLS and CDR2 is YYNGEE. Between the trimmed V and J ends, which lost 1 base and 6 bases, there was a span of 17 bases. Libraries were prepared by immunoSEQ multiplex PCR; TCRdb keeps only in-frame clonotypes and omits some of them. Seen here are some 61,000 clones, roughly 88% observed once, and the top ten hold about 8.1%. The source material was peripheral blood. The receptor's source is a man aged 30-40 years with acute or convalescent COVID-19. The rearrangement links TRBV9 to TRBJ2-1; TRBD2 might be the D (5 bases). CDR3 sequence reads: CASSVNHPPRGNEQFF. CDR3 bases: TGTGCCAGCAGCGTAAACCATCCCCCTCGGGGCAATGAGCAGTTCTTC.